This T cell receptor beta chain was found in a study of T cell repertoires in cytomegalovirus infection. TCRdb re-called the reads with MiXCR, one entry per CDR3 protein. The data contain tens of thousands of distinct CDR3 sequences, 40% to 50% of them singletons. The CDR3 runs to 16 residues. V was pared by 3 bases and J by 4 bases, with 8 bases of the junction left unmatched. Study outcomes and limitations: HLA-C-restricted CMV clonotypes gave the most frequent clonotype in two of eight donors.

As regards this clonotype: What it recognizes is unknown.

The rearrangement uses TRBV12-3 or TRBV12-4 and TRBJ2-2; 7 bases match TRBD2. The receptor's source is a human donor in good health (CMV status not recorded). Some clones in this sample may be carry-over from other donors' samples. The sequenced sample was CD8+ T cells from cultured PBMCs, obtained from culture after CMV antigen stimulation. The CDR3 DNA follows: TGTGCCAGCAGTTTCGGACTAGGGGTCGCCACCGGGGAGCTGTTTTTT. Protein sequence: CASSFGLGVATGELFF.